These 24 T cell receptor beta chains came from one sample sequenced in a study of identifying expanded T cells in peripheral blood. The method was immunoSEQ multiplex PCR; TCRdb's version includes in-frame clones alone and lacks a portion of them. The sample carries fewer than 85,000 clones, about nine tenths recorded once. Sequences were obtained from blood. These receptors were collected from a person between 18 and 69 years old in good health.

The J gene is TRBJ2-7, the V gene TRBV11-2; D not resolved. This CDR3 contains 16 residues. The V and J ends lost 0 bases and 0 bases respectively, with 12 bases between them. Germline-derived CDR1 and CDR2 are SGHAT and FQNNGV. The DNA of the CDR3 is TGTGCCAGCAGCTTAGATAGTTACGTTAGCTCCTACGAGCAGTACTTC. It is translated as CASSLDSYVSSYEQYF.

This clone has a handful of counts. This chain links TRBV30 with TRBJ1-5, with D tentatively TRBD1 (5 bases). Looked up from germline, CDR1 is GTSNPN and CDR2 is SVGIG (reference sequence). CDR3 size: 15 residues. V lost 0 bases and J lost 4, with 13 bases in between. CDR3 protein: CAWSVKRGSNQPQHF. CDR3 in DNA: TGTGCCTGGAGTGTTAAAAGGGGCTCTAATCAGCCCCAGCATTTT.

This clone has just one count. The rearrangement links TRBV7-2 to TRBJ2-5, with 10 bases aligning to TRBD2. V lost 2 bases to trimming and J lost 5 bases; unmatched junction nucleotides: 5. The CDR3 loop spans 15 amino acids. The germline CDR1 and CDR2 sequences are SGHTA and FQGNSA. In nucleotides, the CDR3 is TGTGCCAGCAGCTTAAGCGGGGGGGCCTATGAGACCCAGTACTTC. Translating it yields CASSLSGGAYETQYF.

This chain connects TRBV7-2 to TRBJ2-1, with D uncertain. Between the trimmed V and J ends, which lost 3 bases and 6 bases, there was a span of 12 bases. The CDR3 is made up of 14 amino acids. Germline-derived CDR1 and CDR2 are SGHTA and FQGNSA. The DNA for the CDR3 is TGTGCCAGCAGCTTCTCTGGCAGTAGCAATGAGCAGTTCTTC. Residues: CASSFSGSSNEQFF. The entire variable domain, with the rest obtained from reference TRBV7-2 and TRBJ2-1, is as follows: GAGVSQSPSNKVTEKGKDVELRCDPISGHTALYWYRQSLGQGLEFLIYFQGNSAPDKSGLPSDRFSAERTGGSVSTLTIQRTQQEDSAVYLCASSFSGSSNEQFFGPGTRLTVL.

J is TRBJ1-1 and V is TRBV6-4, with D hard to call. V dropped 6 bases and J dropped 2 bases, with 4 bases sitting between them. The germline V gene encodes CDR1 MRHNA and CDR2 SNTAGT. The CDR3 length is 11 residues. CDR3 loop: CASRLNTEAFF. CDR3 coding DNA: TGTGCCAGCAGGTTAAACACTGAAGCTTTCTTT.

The J gene is TRBJ1-2, the V gene TRBV11-2; D ambiguous. Germline CDR1 reads SGHAT; CDR2 reads FQNNGV. V was pared by 5 bases and J by 3 bases, with 13 bases between. The CDR3 has 14 residues. The CDR3 reads CASSQDGYYYGYTF. Written as DNA, the CDR3 is TGTGCCAGCAGCCAGGACGGATATTACTATGGCTACACCTTC.

The chain carries TRBV5-4 and TRBJ1-2; a possible D gene is TRBD1 (5 bases). This CDR3 is built from 14 residues. V was clipped by 5 bases and J by 3 bases, with 14 bases between them. Germline-derived CDR1 and CDR2 are SGHNT and YYREEE (reference sequence). The CDR3 here is CASRPTVSDYGYTF. Here the CDR3 DNA reads TGTGCCAGCAGGCCGACAGTCTCGGACTATGGCTACACCTTC.

The CDR3 sequence: CASWDSNPGDTQYF. DNA of the CDR3: TGTGCCAGCTGGGACTCCAACCCCGGTGATACGCAGTATTTT. V is TRBV27 and J is TRBJ2-3; TRBD2 might be the D (6 bases). The CDR3 covers 14 residues. Trimming pared 8 bases from V and 6 bases from J, leaving 18 bases between. The germline CDR1 and CDR2 sequences are MNHEY and SMNVEV (reference sequence).

This rearrangement joins TRBV4-1 to TRBJ1-5; D remains unclear. Germline CDR1 and CDR2: MGHRA and YSYEKL. The CDR3 length is 15 residues. The V and J ends lost 1 base and 5 bases respectively, with 12 bases between them. Here the CDR3 reads CASSQASRGDQPQHF. CDR3 coding DNA: TGCGCCAGCAGCCAAGCCTCACGGGGTGATCAGCCCCAGCATTTT.

This clone appeared once. The V gene is TRBV6-5, the J gene TRBJ2-3; TRBD2 aligns across 15 bases. Trimming removed 8 bases from V and 4 bases from J; junction bases left unmatched: 1. This CDR3 comprises 14 residues. CDR1 is MNHEY, CDR2 SVGAGI, per germline. The CDR3 sequence: CASGLAGGPDTQYF. CDR3 nucleotide sequence: TGTGCCAGCGGACTAGCGGGAGGGCCAGATACGCAGTATTTT.

Remarks on this clone: At one boundary the junction diverges from the germline segment, which might be a read error. The genes are TRBV5-4 and TRBJ1-1; D is undetermined. This CDR3 has 14 amino acids. Germline assignment: CDR1 SGHNT and CDR2 YYREEE (reference sequence). The CDR3: CASSQDTGGTEAFF. The CDR3 nucleotides read TGCGCCAGCAGCCAAGATACTGGAGGCACTGAAGCTTTCTTT.

V usage is TRBV19 and J usage is TRBJ1-1; 9 bases agree with TRBD1. Germline assignment: CDR1 LNHDA and CDR2 SQIVND (reference sequence). V shed 8 bases and J 3 bases; nucleotides not matched to a gene: 1. This CDR3 comprises 12 residues. The CDR3 coding sequence is TGTGCCAGTGGGGACAGGGACACTGAAGCTTTCTTT. It codes for CASGDRDTEAFF.

The rearrangement joins TRBV6-5 to TRBJ2-1, with D unresolved. The V end lost 8 bases, the J end lost 10 bases, and 12 bases lay between the germline ends. CDR1 and CDR2 (germline): MNHEY, SVGAGI. The CDR3 runs 11 residues. The CDR3 loop reads CASGSIPEQFF. Here the CDR3 DNA reads TGTGCCAGCGGGTCGATCCCCGAGCAGTTCTTC.

This clone was seen just once. The chain couples TRBV2 to TRBJ1-2; the D gene is possibly TRBD1 (6 bases). Germline V lookup: CDR1 SNHLY, CDR2 FYNNEI. Trimming shortened V by 7 bases and J by 4 bases, and 7 bases separated the two germline ends. The CDR3 extends over 11 amino acids. In DNA form, the CDR3 reads TGTGCCAGCAACAGGGCCTATGGCTACACCTTC. It encodes CASNRAYGYTF.

In its sample, this clone was seen once. The CDR3 coding sequence is TGTGCCAGCAGTAGGGCCACAGGCTTGGGGAACACCATATATTTT. Its translation: CASSRATGLGNTIYF. The chain has TRBV2 and TRBJ1-3, with D tentatively TRBD1 (5 bases). The CDR3 has 15 residues. Trimming took 5 bases from V and 7 from J, leaving 18 bases between them. CDR1 and CDR2 from the germline V gene are SNHLY and FYNNEI.

V usage is TRBV18 and J usage is TRBJ1-2; 8 nucleotides match TRBD1. There are 15 residues in the CDR3. Germline trimming cut 3 bases from V and 5 bases from J; bases unmatched to any gene: 8. Germline CDR1 reads KGHSH; CDR2 reads LQKENI. In DNA, the CDR3 is TGTGCCAGCTCACCCGGGACAGGTTATGCTTATGGCTACACCTTC. Protein product: CASSPGTGYAYGYTF.

The chain is built from TRBV5-1 and TRBJ2-5; D might be TRBD2 (5 bases). This CDR3 is built from 13 residues. In germline, CDR1 is SGHRS, CDR2 YFSETQ. V lost 2 bases, J lost 5 bases, and 10 bases lay in between. CDR3 DNA sequence: TGCGCCAGCAGCTTTACGGGGTTGGAGACCCAGTACTTC. Its protein is CASSFTGLETQYF.

V gene TRBV27 combines with J gene TRBJ2-1, with D possibly being TRBD1 (5 bases). The CDR3 runs to 15 residues. Per germline, CDR1 MNHEY and CDR2 SMNVEV (reference sequence). With 4 bases removed from V and 1 base from J, the gap between germline ends came to 11 bases. CDR3 loop: CASSSTVRSYNEQFF. The CDR3 bases are TGTGCCAGCAGTTCGACAGTAAGATCCTACAATGAGCAGTTCTTC.

This chain links TRBV6-1 with TRBJ2-5, with D possibly being TRBD1 (6 bases). Trimming left V 4 bases short and J 3 bases short, with 12 bases between. CDR1 MNHNS and CDR2 SASEGT come from the germline V gene. The length of the CDR3 is 14 residues. The DNA for the CDR3 is TGTGCCAGCAGTGGCCGTTGGACAGAAGAGACCCAGTACTTC. As protein: CASSGRWTEETQYF.

The chain couples TRBV7-2 to TRBJ2-1; TRBD2 matches 9 bases. Germline trimming cut 1 base from V and 9 bases from J; bases unmatched to any gene: 4. The length of the CDR3 is 14 residues. In germline, CDR1 is SGHTA, CDR2 FQGNSA. This CDR3 is CASSLVLAGGEQFF. The CDR3 DNA follows: TGTGCCAGCAGCTTAGTACTAGCGGGCGGTGAGCAGTTCTTC.

The chain links TRBV7-2 to TRBJ2-1; a weak D match, TRBD2 (5 bases). The CDR3 contains 15 residues. Germline V gene lookup returns CDR1 SGHTA and CDR2 FQGNSA. The ends were cut back, 0 bases at V and 7 bases at J, with 13 bases in the middle. The CDR3 reads CASSLAGGFQNEQFF. The CDR3 DNA is TGTGCCAGCAGCTTAGCGGGCGGGTTTCAAAATGAGCAGTTCTTC.

The chain employs TRBV7-9 and TRBJ2-7; 7 positions agree with TRBD1. From germline, CDR1 is SEHNR and CDR2 FQNEAQ (reference sequence). This CDR3 has 14 amino acids. The J segment lost 10 bases and the V segment lost 5 bases, leaving 14 bases of the junction unmatched. The CDR3 region has the DNA TGTGCCAGCAGCGCCACCGGGACAGCCCGCGATCAGTACTTC. This encodes CASSATGTARDQYF.

The CDR3: CASSQAIAGGGAVDTQYF. CDR3 DNA: TGCGCCAGCAGCCAAGCCATAGCCGGTGGGGGGGCGGTAGATACGCAGTATTTT. The chain couples TRBV4-3 to TRBJ2-3, with D perhaps matching TRBD2 (7 bases). Germline assignment: CDR1 LGHNA and CDR2 YSLEER. The CDR3 covers 18 residues. V lost 1 base to trimming and J lost 5 bases, with 22 bases between them.

The chain recombines TRBV11-2 with TRBJ2-7, with D possibly matching TRBD1 (6 bases). Germline V gene lookup returns CDR1 SGHAT and CDR2 FQNNGV. The CDR3 has 13 residues. Trimming removed 5 bases at V and 3 bases at J, with 11 bases between. For the CDR3, the DNA is TGTGCCAGCAGCCGTCGGGACAACTACGAGCAGTACTTC. It translates to CASSRRDNYEQYF.